The rows below give T cell receptor beta chains drawn from one sample of a study of blood T cells in healthy people across ages. TCRdb independently ran MiXCR on the 5' RACE reads; one entry per CDR3 protein. The sample consists of under 1,100,000 distinct CDR3 sequences, almost 25% of them appearing once. These same records also appear under a second study, on T cells of mothers and their children.

The sample comprised blood. The receptors originated from a girl aged 2 to 10 in good health. CDR3s include the opening cysteine and the closing phenylalanine or tryptophan.

TRBV7-9 CASSPKGSSGNTIYF
TRBV5-1 CASSLARRYYEQYF
TRBV28 CAGTQPTDTQYF
TRBV6-6 CASSGDLEAKNIQYF
TRBV12-3/TRBV12-4 CASTNLGIRPFGMNTEAFF
TRBV2 CASSEEGVGEKLFF
TRBV7-2 CASSSRLAGGEDTQYF
TRBV2 CASSRDFPEPLHF
TRBV29-1 CSVASGIKYEQYF
TRBV7-2 CASRLPGANVLTF
TRBV18 CASSGSGTPNYGYTF
TRBV29-1 CSVSGTYEQYF
TRBV7-9 CASSLIEEGTQYF
TRBV20-1 CSAKDYNEQFF
TRBV6-5 CASTRQAPYNEQFF
TRBV6-6 CAGTGNGANVLTF
TRBV12-3/TRBV12-4 CASTLIAGGRNEQFF
TRBV11-2 CASSSPHAGAAETQYF
TRBV28 CASNDRGLSNYGYTF
TRBV12-3/TRBV12-4 CASTNGLAPNEQFF
TRBV5-4 CASSPGLTGQGKETQYF
TRBV28 CASSFDYPGDTQYF
TRBV7-2 CASSAGPGEKLFF
TRBV6-6 CASGTDVSYNEQFF
TRBV27 CASSLLPRFNEKLFF
TRBV11-2 CASSLAGGVIYGYTF
TRBV20-1 CSVAGIRTDTQYF
TRBV20-1 CSARGRGTGAEYF
TRBV9 CASSAHTKNIQYF
TRBV6-5 CASKRGKETQYF